Only a few counts were recorded for the clone carrying this T cell receptor (beta chain). Its target is not known. The sample comes from a study of beta chain features in type 1 diabetes. General study points: Shorter TCRB CDR3s, moderately but significantly so, were found in Type 1 diabetes patients in all four CD4+ subsets.

In germline, CDR1 is LNHDA, CDR2 SQIVND (reference sequence). J gave up 5 bases and V 9 bases, and 10 bases lay outside the gene matches. The length of the CDR3 is 14 residues. Expressed TCRB transcripts were sequenced, since all the RNA that had been isolated was reverse transcribed. The table came from immunoSEQ multiplex PCR; TCRdb's copy has only in-frame clones and leaves some out. Counted here are a few hundred thousand clones, about 13% occurring once; the ten biggest clones make up 0.015%. Purities in excess of 95% were seen in all sorted populations. The V and J genes are TRBV19 and TRBJ2-3, with 8 bases lining up with TRBD2. This TCR was recovered from a woman in her late teens or twenties with type 1 diabetes. Input material: naive CD4+ T cells from blood. The CDR3 sequence is CASTTVAGLDTQYF. The CDR3 DNA is TGTGCCAGCACCACCGTAGCGGGACTAGATACGCAGTATTTT.